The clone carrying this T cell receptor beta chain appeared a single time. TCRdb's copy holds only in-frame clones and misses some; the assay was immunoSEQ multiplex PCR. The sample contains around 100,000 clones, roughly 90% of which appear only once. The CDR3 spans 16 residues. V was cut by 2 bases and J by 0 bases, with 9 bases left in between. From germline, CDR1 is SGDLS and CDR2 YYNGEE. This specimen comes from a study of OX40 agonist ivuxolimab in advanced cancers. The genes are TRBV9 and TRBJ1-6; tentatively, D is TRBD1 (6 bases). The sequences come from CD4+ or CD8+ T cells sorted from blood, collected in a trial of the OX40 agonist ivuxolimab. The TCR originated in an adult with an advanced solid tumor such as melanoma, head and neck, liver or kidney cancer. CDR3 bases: TGTGCCAGCAGCGTCCGACAGGACTCCTATAATTCACCCCTCCACTTT. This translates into CASSVRQDSYNSPLHF.